The rows below give T cell receptor beta chains drawn from one sample of a study of T-cell reconstitution after alpha-beta-depleted transplantation in children. From the PCR reads, TCRdb called clonotypes with MiXCR, one entry per CDR3 protein. The sample shows about 200,000 distinct CDR3 sequences, roughly 14% of them seen only once. The specimen comprised PBMCs from the stem cell graft donor, sampled from the stem cell graft. These TCRs come from a human donor who donated a stem cell graft to a child with acute lymphoblastic leukemia. The CDR3 runs from the conserved cysteine through the conserved F or W. Fields, in order: CDR3 protein, CDR3 DNA, J gene, clone size, CDR3 length, V gene, D gene. D genes are given only for firm matches. Size tells how often a clone was seen (once, few, many) or the class of an expanded clone, and some rows leave it out.

CDR3: CASSSTGRGASRAQYF; DNA: TGCGCCAGCAGCTCCACAGGGAGAGGGGCAAGCAGGGCCCAGTACTTC; J: TRBJ2-5; size: many; length: 16; V: TRBV5-1; D: .
CDR3: CASSSGGLSNQPQHF; DNA: TGTGCCAGCAGCTCAGGGGGCTTGAGCAATCAGCCCCAGCATTTT; J: TRBJ1-5; size: many; length: 15; V: TRBV5-5; D: TRBD1
CDR3: CSAREAMGRGTRDTEAFF; DNA: TGCAGTGCTAGAGAGGCGATGGGCAGGGGGACCAGGGACACTGAAGCTTTCTTT; J: TRBJ1-1; size: many; length: 18; V: TRBV20-1; D: TRBD1
CDR3: CASSQDVSEETQYF; DNA: TGCGCCAGCAGCCAAGACGTAAGCGAGGAGACCCAGTACTTC; J: TRBJ2-5; size: many; length: 14; V: TRBV4-1; D: .
CDR3: CSARDLAVSYEQYF; DNA: TGCAGTGCTAGAGATCTAGCGGTTTCCTACGAGCAGTACTTC; J: TRBJ2-7; size: many; length: 14; V: TRBV20-1; D: TRBD2
CDR3: CASSPGRTFGETQYF; DNA: TGTGCCAGCAGCCCGGGACGGACATTTGGAGAGACCCAGTACTTC; J: TRBJ2-5; size: many; length: 15; V: TRBV3-1; D: .
CDR3: CASSASSGRIYTQYF; DNA: TGCGCCAGCAGCGCTTCTAGCGGGAGGATCTATACGCAGTATTTT; J: TRBJ2-3; size: few; length: 15; V: TRBV5-1; D: TRBD2
CDR3: CASSLAVGGDEVTEAFF; DNA: TGCGCCAGCAGCTTGGCGGTGGGGGGCGATGAGGTAACTGAAGCTTTCTTT; J: TRBJ1-1; size: many; length: 17; V: TRBV5-1; D: .
CDR3: CASSVEVGSPLHF; DNA: TGTGCCAGCAGCGTAGAGGTGGGCTCACCCCTCCACTTT; J: TRBJ1-6; size: many; length: 13; V: TRBV9; D: .
CDR3: CASSEANSGSQETQYF; DNA: TGTGCCAGCAGTGAAGCGAACTCTGGCAGTCAAGAGACCCAGTACTTC; J: TRBJ2-5; size: many; length: 16; V: TRBV6-1; D: .
CDR3: CASSTGPGNPATNEKLFF; DNA: TGCGCCAGCAGCACGGGACCTGGCAATCCTGCAACTAATGAAAAACTGTTTTTT; J: TRBJ1-4; size: many; length: 18; V: TRBV5-1; D: .
CDR3: CASSPGLANYNEQFF; DNA: TGTGCCAGCAGTCCGGGACTAGCGAACTACAATGAGCAGTTCTTC; J: TRBJ2-1; size: many; length: 15; V: TRBV2; D: TRBD2
CDR3: CASSYSTLQGMSSPLHF; DNA: TGTGCCAGCAGTTACTCGACGTTGCAGGGGATGTCTTCACCCCTCCACTTT; J: TRBJ1-6; size: many; length: 17; V: TRBV6-2/TRBV6-3; D: .
CDR3: CASSSGWHEQYF; DNA: TGTGCCAGCAGTTCCGGTTGGCACGAGCAGTACTTC; J: TRBJ2-7; size: many; length: 12; V: TRBV28; D: .
CDR3: CASSSTRTGGDEQFF; DNA: TGTGCCAGCAGCTCGACCCGGACAGGGGGCGATGAGCAGTTCTTC; J: TRBJ2-1; size: many; length: 15; V: TRBV11-3; D: TRBD1
CDR3: CASRKATSGRVDNEQFF; DNA: TGTGCCAGCAGGAAAGCGACTAGCGGGAGAGTCGACAATGAGCAGTTCTTC; J: TRBJ2-1; size: few; length: 17; V: TRBV6-2/TRBV6-3; D: TRBD2
CDR3: CSARPVSSNYGYTF; DNA: TGCAGTGCCAGACCGGTGTCCTCCAACTATGGCTACACCTTC; J: TRBJ1-2; size: .; length: 14; V: TRBV20-1; D: .
CDR3: CASSTNRDSPLHF; DNA: TGTGCCAGCAGCACCAACAGGGACTCACCCCTCCACTTT; J: TRBJ1-6; size: many; length: 13; V: TRBV7-9; D: .
CDR3: CASSATTSNSGNTIYF; DNA: TGCGCCAGCAGCGCGACGACGTCAAACTCTGGAAACACCATATATTTT; J: TRBJ1-3; size: .; length: 16; V: TRBV5-1; D: .
CDR3: CASSLKPSGAYEQYF; DNA: TGTGCCAGCAGTTTAAAACCTAGCGGCGCCTACGAGCAGTACTTC; J: TRBJ2-7; size: .; length: 15; V: TRBV27; D: TRBD2
CDR3: CASSPTLGLAGGPFNEQFF; DNA: TGTGCCAGCAGCCCAACGTTGGGACTAGCGGGAGGGCCGTTCAATGAGCAGTTCTTC; J: TRBJ2-1; size: .; length: 19; V: TRBV11-2; D: TRBD2
CDR3: CASSPIGRGYTF; DNA: TGTGCCAGCAGCCCTATTGGGAGAGGCTACACCTTC; J: TRBJ1-2; size: many; length: 12; V: TRBV5-4; D: .
CDR3: CSVAGASTDTQYF; DNA: TGCAGCGTTGCAGGGGCTTCCACAGATACGCAGTATTTT; J: TRBJ2-3; size: many; length: 13; V: TRBV29-1; D: .
CDR3: CASTLQQAFSGYTF; DNA: TGTGCCAGTACTTTACAACAGGCGTTTAGCGGCTACACCTTC; J: TRBJ1-2; size: .; length: 14; V: TRBV19; D: .
CDR3: CASSLVGGLQETQYF; DNA: TGTGCCAGCAGCTTAGTGGGCGGACTCCAAGAGACCCAGTACTTC; J: TRBJ2-5; size: few; length: 15; V: TRBV11-2; D: .
CDR3: CASSKEGRGYEQFF; DNA: TGTGCCAGCAGTAAAGAAGGGAGGGGTTATGAGCAGTTCTTC; J: TRBJ2-1; size: .; length: 14; V: TRBV2; D: TRBD2
CDR3: CASSSEAGAPEQYF; DNA: TGCGCCAGCAGCTCTGAGGCGGGAGCTCCCGAGCAGTACTTC; J: TRBJ2-7; size: many; length: 14; V: TRBV5-1; D: TRBD2
CDR3: CASRTGGNEKLFF; DNA: TGCGCCAGCCGTACAGGGGGAAACGAAAAACTGTTTTTT; J: TRBJ1-4; size: many; length: 13; V: TRBV5-1; D: TRBD1
CDR3: CASSLLAGTALSNYGYTF; DNA: TGCGCCAGCAGCCTTCTAGCCGGGACAGCACTTAGTAACTATGGCTACACCTTC; J: TRBJ1-2; size: few; length: 18; V: TRBV4-1; D: TRBD1
CDR3: CASRVQGNGPDTQYF; DNA: TGTGCCAGCAGAGTACAGGGTAACGGACCCGATACGCAGTATTTT; J: TRBJ2-3; size: many; length: 15; V: TRBV28; D: .
CDR3: CASSQAGGLYEQYF; DNA: TGTGCCAGCAGCCAAGCGGGAGGGCTGTACGAGCAGTACTTC; J: TRBJ2-7; size: many; length: 14; V: TRBV3-1; D: TRBD2
CDR3: CASSTGTSGMGTDTQYF; DNA: TGTGCCAGTAGTACGGGGACTAGCGGGATGGGGACAGATACGCAGTATTTT; J: TRBJ2-3; size: .; length: 17; V: TRBV19; D: TRBD2
CDR3: CASSLEAGAEGYEQYF; DNA: TGCGCCAGCAGCTTGGAGGCGGGGGCAGAAGGCTACGAGCAGTACTTC; J: TRBJ2-7; size: many; length: 16; V: TRBV5-1; D: .
CDR3: CASSWDREDSGANVLTF; DNA: TGCGCCAGCAGCTGGGACAGAGAGGACTCTGGGGCCAACGTCCTGACTTTC; J: TRBJ2-6; size: many; length: 17; V: TRBV5-1; D: TRBD1
CDR3: CASSPRNEQFF; DNA: TGTGCCAGCAGCCCCCGCAATGAGCAGTTCTTC; J: TRBJ2-1; size: many; length: 11; V: TRBV7-9; D: .
CDR3: CASSLGPNTGELFF; DNA: TGTGCCAGCAGTTTGGGGCCGAACACCGGGGAGCTGTTTTTT; J: TRBJ2-2; size: many; length: 14; V: TRBV6-5; D: .
CDR3: CASSLVVRTSTDTQYF; DNA: TGTGCCAGCAGCTTAGTGGTTAGGACTAGCACAGATACGCAGTATTTT; J: TRBJ2-3; size: .; length: 16; V: TRBV7-8; D: .
CDR3: CASSVGIWAGSSYEQYF; DNA: TGTGCCAGCAGCGTAGGAATTTGGGCAGGGAGCTCCTACGAGCAGTACTTC; J: TRBJ2-7; size: many; length: 17; V: TRBV9; D: .
CDR3: CASSRRQGGWDEQYF; DNA: TGTGCCAGCAGCAGGCGTCAGGGTGGTTGGGACGAGCAGTACTTC; J: TRBJ2-7; size: many; length: 15; V: TRBV13; D: .